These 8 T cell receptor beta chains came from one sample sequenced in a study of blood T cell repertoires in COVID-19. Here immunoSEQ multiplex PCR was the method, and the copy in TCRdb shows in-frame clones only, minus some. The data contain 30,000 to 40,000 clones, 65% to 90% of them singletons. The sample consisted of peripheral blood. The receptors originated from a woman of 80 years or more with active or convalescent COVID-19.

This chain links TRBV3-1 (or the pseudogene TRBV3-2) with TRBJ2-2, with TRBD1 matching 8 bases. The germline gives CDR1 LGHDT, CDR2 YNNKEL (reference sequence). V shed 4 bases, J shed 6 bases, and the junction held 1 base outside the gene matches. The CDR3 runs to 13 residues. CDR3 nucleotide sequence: TGTGCCAGCAGCCCAGGGGGCGCCGGGGAGCTGTTTTTT. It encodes CASSPGGAGELFF.

CDR3 region: CARQGLNTEAFF. The DNA of the CDR3 is TGTGCCCGGCAGGGGTTGAACACTGAAGCTTTCTTT. The chain recombines TRBV2 with TRBJ1-1; TRBD1 is a possible D gene (6 bases). Trimming pared 11 bases from V and 0 bases from J, leaving 10 bases between. Germline assignment: CDR1 SNHLY and CDR2 FYNNEI. This CDR3 spans 12 amino acids.

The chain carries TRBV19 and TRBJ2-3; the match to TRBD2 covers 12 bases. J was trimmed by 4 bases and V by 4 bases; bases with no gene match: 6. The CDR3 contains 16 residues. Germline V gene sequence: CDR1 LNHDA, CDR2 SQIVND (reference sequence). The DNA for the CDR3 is TGTGCCAGTAGTACTAGGACTAGCGGGGAGGCAGATACGCAGTATTTT. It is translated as CASSTRTSGEADTQYF. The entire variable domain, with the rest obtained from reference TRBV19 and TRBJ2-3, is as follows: DGGITQSPKYLFRKEGQNVTLSCEQNLNHDAMYWYRQDPGQGLRLIYYSQIVNDFQKGDIAEGYSVSREKKESFPLTVTSAQKNPTAFYLCASSTRTSGEADTQYFGPGTRLTVL.

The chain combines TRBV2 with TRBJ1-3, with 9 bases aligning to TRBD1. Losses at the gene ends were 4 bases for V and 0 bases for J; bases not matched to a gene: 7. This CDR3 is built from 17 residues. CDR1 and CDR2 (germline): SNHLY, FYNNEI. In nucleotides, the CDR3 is TGTGCCAGCAGTGTGACAGGGGGTCCGAGCTCTGGAAACACCATATATTTT. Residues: CASSVTGGPSSGNTIYF.

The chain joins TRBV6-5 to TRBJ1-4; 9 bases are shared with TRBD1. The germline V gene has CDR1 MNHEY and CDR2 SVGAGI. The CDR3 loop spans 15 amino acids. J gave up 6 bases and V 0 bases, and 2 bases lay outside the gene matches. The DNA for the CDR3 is TGTGCCAGCAGTTACTCGGGACAGGGCTATGAAAAACTGTTTTTT. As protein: CASSYSGQGYEKLFF.

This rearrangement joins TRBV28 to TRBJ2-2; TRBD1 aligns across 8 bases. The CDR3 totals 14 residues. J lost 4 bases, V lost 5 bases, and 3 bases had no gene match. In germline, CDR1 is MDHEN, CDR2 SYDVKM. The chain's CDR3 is CASSRDRLTGELFF. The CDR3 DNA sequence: TGTGCCAGCAGTCGGGACAGGCTCACCGGGGAGCTGTTTTTT.

This CDR3 is CASSLKRQETQYF. CDR3 nucleotides: TGTGCCAGCAGCTTAAAGCGGCAAGAGACCCAGTACTTC. V usage is TRBV7-2 and J usage is TRBJ2-5, with D possibly matching TRBD2 (5 bases). The CDR3 extends over 13 amino acids. Germline values: CDR1 SGHTA, CDR2 FQGNSA. V shed 2 bases and J shed 2 bases, with 6 bases lying between them.

The CDR3 coding sequence is TGTGCCAGCTCACCGGCGGACAGTAGCCAGCCCCAGCATTTT. Residues: CASSPADSSQPQHF. This chain uses TRBV18 with TRBJ1-5; possibly TRBD1 for D (6 bases). Germline V lookup: CDR1 KGHSH, CDR2 LQKENI. The length of the CDR3 is 14 residues. V lost 3 bases and J 7 bases, leaving 13 bases between the germline ends.